This section outlines one T cell receptor beta chain sequence together with its context. This entry belongs to a study of breast tumors, draining lymph nodes, adjacent tissues. MiXCR, run by TCRdb on the multiplex PCR reads, gives a single entry per CDR3 protein. The table has tens of thousands of distinct CDR3 sequences, around 29% seen once; the top ten hold 8.1%. Axillary draining lymph nodes of breast cancer patients supplied the node samples. Looked up from germline, CDR1 is LGHDT and CDR2 is YNNKEL (reference sequence). CDR3 length equals 18 residues. Unmatched junction bases numbered 12, after V lost 4 bases and J lost 1 base.

The sequence was obtained from a female donor with breast cancer. Some clones in this sample may be carry-over from other donors' samples. The V and J genes are TRBV3-1 and TRBJ2-1; 8 bases are shared with TRBD2. Sequencing was done on a sample of axillary lymph node tissue. The CDR3 loop is CASSLADKRGHSYNEQFF. In nucleotides, the CDR3 is TGTGCCAGCAGCCTCGCGGACAAGCGGGGGCATTCCTACAATGAGCAGTTCTTC.